Following are 26 T cell receptor beta chains from one sample sequenced in a study of monozygotic twins with inflammatory bowel disease. TCRdb re-called the 5' RACE reads and catalogs CDR3 proteins one per entry, DNA excluded. The ten most abundant clones cover about 5% of a sample with more than 300,000 distinct CDR3 sequences. Sequencing was done on a sample of blood. The origin of the receptors is a human donor with ulcerative colitis or Crohn's disease, or a healthy co-twin of an affected twin (not recorded which).

The J gene is TRBJ2-5, the V gene TRBV21-1; the D call from TCRdb, TRBD2, cannot be confirmed without DNA. TRBV21-1 is a pseudogene locus. This CDR3 region has 14 residues. This chain's CDR3 is CASSKADTLGTQYF.

The chain is built from TRBV7-9 and TRBJ2-7; no DNA is available, so the TRBD1 call from TCRdb remains unchecked. The V gene's germline CDR1 is SEHNR and CDR2 FQNEAQ (reference sequence). CDR3 length equals 14 residues. CDR3 residues: CASTSTGYAREQYF.

The V gene is TRBV5-1, the J gene TRBJ2-1; TCRdb gives TRBD2 as the D gene, but with no DNA this cannot be confirmed. The CDR3 consists of 14 residues. Germline assignment: CDR1 SGHRS and CDR2 YFSETQ. CDR3 sequence: CASSLALGDNEQFF.

This chain connects TRBV5-1 to TRBJ1-1. CDR3 length equals 14 residues. The germline gives CDR1 SGHRS, CDR2 YFSETQ. Here the CDR3 reads CASRRGGAPTEAFF.

The rearrangement joins TRBV28 to TRBJ2-5; there is no DNA to check the TCRdb D call of TRBD1. CDR3 length: 14 amino acids. Germline values: CDR1 MDHEN, CDR2 SYDVKM. CDR3 sequence: CASSSPKTWETQYF.

This chain connects TRBV3-1 to TRBJ2-3; TCRdb proposes TRBD1, but this gene call is untestable without DNA. CDR1 and CDR2 (germline): LGHDT, YNNKEL (reference sequence). The CDR3 length is 15 residues. The CDR3 protein is CASSQGPGTGDTQYF.

V usage is TRBV20-1 and J usage is TRBJ2-7; TCRdb proposes TRBD1, but this gene call is untestable without DNA. Germline values: CDR1 DFQATT, CDR2 SNEGSKA (reference sequence). This CDR3 spans 15 amino acids. The CDR3 spells CSAQADSGLSYEQYF.

V and J are TRBV25-1 and TRBJ2-3; the D gene TCRdb calls, TRBD1, cannot be checked with no DNA. In germline, CDR1 is MGHDK, CDR2 SYGVNS. The CDR3 has 15 residues. The CDR3 loop is CASSEGGSSADTQYF.

This chain links TRBV7-2 with TRBJ2-7; the TCRdb call, TRBD1, lacks DNA for checking. Germline V CDR1 and CDR2: SGHTA, FQGNSA. The CDR3 is 16 residues long. CDR3 in amino acids: CASSSQATGLKNEQYF.

This chain links TRBV12-3 or TRBV12-4 with TRBJ2-7; TCRdb's D gene call, TRBD1, goes unchecked for lack of DNA. This CDR3 spans 13 amino acids. The CDR3: CASNTAGGDEQYF.

The rearrangement links TRBV20-1 to TRBJ2-7; TCRdb indicates TRBD2, and absent DNA this call remains unverified. Germline V CDR1 and CDR2: DFQATT, SNEGSKA (reference sequence). CDR3 size: 14 residues. The CDR3 is CSAVWTTGIHEQYF.

The V gene is TRBV6-5, the J gene TRBJ1-6; the TCRdb call, TRBD1, lacks DNA for checking. This CDR3 spans 17 amino acids. CDR1 is MNHEY and CDR2 is SVGAGI in the germline V gene. This CDR3 reads CASSYWGGVRGASPLHF.

The V and J genes are TRBV28 and TRBJ2-2; TCRdb names TRBD2, which stays unverified in the absence of DNA. This CDR3 is 17 amino acids long. CDR1 is MDHEN, CDR2 SYDVKM, per germline. CDR3 region: CASSQPPTSGRAGELFF.

The chain uses TRBV28 and TRBJ2-7; the D call from TCRdb, TRBD1, cannot be confirmed without DNA. Germline CDR1 reads MDHEN; CDR2 reads SYDVKM. The CDR3 runs to 13 residues. The CDR3 sequence is CASSTTGVYEQYF.

This rearrangement joins TRBV5-1 to TRBJ2-7. CDR3 size: 12 residues. Germline V gives CDR1 SGHRS, CDR2 YFSETQ. CDR3: CASSPEGYEQYF. Variable domain in full (rest from reference TRBV5-1 and TRBJ2-7): KAGVTQTPRYLIKTRGQQVTLSCSPISGHRSVSWYQQTPGQGLQFLFEYFSETQRNKGNFPGRFSGRQFSNSRSEMNVSTLELGDSALYLCASSPEGYEQYFGPGTRLTVT.

The chain recombines TRBV7-2 with TRBJ2-1; TCRdb's assignment of TRBD2 cannot be checked, as there is no DNA. Germline-derived CDR1 and CDR2 are SGHTA and FQGNSA. CDR3 length: 16 amino acids. The CDR3: CASSPHIGRAFGEQFF. Filled out from reference TRBV7-2 and TRBJ2-1, the complete variable domain reads GAGVSQSPSNKVTEKGKDVELRCDPISGHTALYWYRQSLGQGLEFLIYFQGNSAPDKSGLPSDRFSAERTGGSVSTLTIQRTQQEDSAVYLCASSPHIGRAFGEQFFGPGTRLTVL.

J is TRBJ2-3 and V is TRBV6-1. This CDR3 has 14 residues. CDR1 and CDR2 from the germline V gene are MNHNS and SASEGT. The CDR3 sequence is CASSERGRGDTQYF.

The chain recombines TRBV12-3 or TRBV12-4 with TRBJ1-6. The CDR3 loop spans 13 amino acids. The CDR3 reads CASSLSHNSPLHF.

This chain connects TRBV6-5 to TRBJ2-1. The CDR3 has 14 amino acids. Germline lookup yields CDR1 MNHEY and CDR2 SVGAGI. The CDR3 spells CASSTSIRDNEQFF.

This chain joins TRBV3-1 and TRBJ1-2; without DNA, the TCRdb call of TRBD1 cannot be checked. The CDR3 has 14 amino acids. Germline CDR1 is LGHDT and CDR2 is YNNKEL (reference sequence). This chain's CDR3 is CASSRNRFNYGYTF.

J is TRBJ2-5 and V is TRBV7-2. The CDR3 runs 13 residues. Germline loops: CDR1 SGHTA, CDR2 FQGNSA. CDR3 residues: CASSLVYQETQYF.

This chain links TRBV7-3 with TRBJ2-1; TCRdb calls TRBD1, which cannot be checked without DNA. The CDR3 extends over 17 amino acids. Germline CDR1 is SGHTA and CDR2 is FQGTGA. CDR3: CASSLIPGATKLNEQFF.

The rearrangement uses TRBV3-1 and TRBJ2-5; TCRdb gives TRBD1 as the D gene, but with no DNA this cannot be confirmed. The CDR3 runs 14 residues. The germline CDR1 and CDR2 sequences are LGHDT and YNNKEL (reference sequence). Here the CDR3 reads CASSPWGGEETQYF.

The chain links TRBV7-2 to TRBJ2-1; TCRdb's assignment of TRBD1 cannot be checked, as there is no DNA. The CDR3 is made up of 14 amino acids. Germline V gene sequence: CDR1 SGHTA, CDR2 FQGNSA. CDR3 in amino acids: CASLQGASYNEQFF.

V is TRBV28 and J is TRBJ2-3; TCRdb indicates TRBD1, and absent DNA this call remains unverified. In germline, CDR1 is MDHEN, CDR2 SYDVKM. The CDR3 length is 17 residues. CDR3: CASSNPKTGGRTDTQYF.

The chain carries TRBV29-1 and TRBJ2-7; TCRdb designates TRBD2, a call that cannot be tested without DNA. The V gene's germline CDR1 is SQVTM and CDR2 ANQGSEA. The CDR3 has 12 residues. CDR3 amino acids: CSVTSSYYEQYF.